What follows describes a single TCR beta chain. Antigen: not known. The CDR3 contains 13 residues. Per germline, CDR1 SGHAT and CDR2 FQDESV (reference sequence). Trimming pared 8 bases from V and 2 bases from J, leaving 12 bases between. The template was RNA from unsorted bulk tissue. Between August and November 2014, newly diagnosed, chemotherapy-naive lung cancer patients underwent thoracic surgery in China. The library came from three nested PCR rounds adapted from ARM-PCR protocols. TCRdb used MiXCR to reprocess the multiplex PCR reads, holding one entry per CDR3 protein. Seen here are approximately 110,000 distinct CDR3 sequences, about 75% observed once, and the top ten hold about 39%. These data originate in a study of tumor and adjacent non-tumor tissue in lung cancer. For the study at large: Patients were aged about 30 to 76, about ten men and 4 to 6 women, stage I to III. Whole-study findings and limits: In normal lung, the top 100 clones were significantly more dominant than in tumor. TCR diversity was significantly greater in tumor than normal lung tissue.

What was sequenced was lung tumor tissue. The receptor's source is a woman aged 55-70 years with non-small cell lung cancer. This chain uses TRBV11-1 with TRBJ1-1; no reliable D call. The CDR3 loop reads CASGQDRNTEAFF. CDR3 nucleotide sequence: TGTGCCAGCGGCCAGGATCGCAACACTGAAGCTTTCTTT.